This T cell receptor beta chain was recovered during a study of shared clonotypes between healthy human individuals. Study conclusions and caveats: Sequencing depth was expected to influence donor clonotype sharing. Across a handful of donors, naive CD4 shared roughly 5.1%, naive CD8 approximately 3.5%, memory CD4 roughly 2.5%, memory CD8 0.35% to 0.5%.

On this clone itself: The antigen remains unidentified.

The repertoire was sequenced with immunoSEQ multiplex PCR; TCRdb's copy has only in-frame clones and lacks some. The sample has about 2.4 million clones, approximately 93% seen once. This CDR3 has 13 residues. V gave up 6 bases and J gave up 7 bases, with 13 bases separating them. The germline gives CDR1 MDHEN, CDR2 SYDVKM. Sequencing input: naive CD4+ T cells from PBMCs. Subset reported: CD45RA+ positively selected. The chain couples TRBV28 to TRBJ2-1, with D possibly being TRBD1 (6 bases). The clonotype originates from a man between 18 and 35 years old in good health. Some clones in this sample may be carry-over from other donors' samples. CDR3 in amino acids: CASRTGTSNEQFF. The CDR3 DNA follows: TGTGCCAGCAGGACCGGGACATCTAATGAGCAGTTCTTC.